Shown below are 21 T cell receptor beta chains from a single sample sequenced in a study of CD8+CD57+ T cells in acquired aplastic anemia. The TCR beta profiling, which covered VDJ combination and CDR3 sequence, was carried out using genomic DNA as the template. TCRdb reanalysed the reads using MiXCR and keeps one entry per CDR3 protein. The sample consists of 95,000 to 120,000 distinct CDR3 sequences, about half of them appearing once. The specimen sequenced was sorted CD4+, CD8+, or CD8+CD57+ T cells (not recorded which) from PBMCs. All receptors come from a human donor in good health, serving as a control.

This clonotype was seen many times. V gene TRBV29-1 combines with J gene TRBJ2-7, with D perhaps TRBD2 (6 bases). The germline V gene has CDR1 SQVTM and CDR2 ANQGSEA. V was clipped by 5 bases and J by 5 bases, with 19 bases between them. The CDR3 consists of 14 residues. The CDR3 DNA sequence: TGCAGCGTTCTGGGGGGAAACGGCAAGAACGAGCAGTACTTC. Amino acid sequence: CSVLGGNGKNEQYF.

The chain employs TRBV2 and TRBJ1-1, with D uncertain. CDR3 length: 13 residues. Germline V gene data show CDR1 as SNHLY and CDR2 as FYNNEI. V lost 2 bases to trimming and J lost 4 bases, with 8 bases between them. The CDR3 DNA is TGTGCCAGCAGTGAACGAGAAGGCACTGAAGCTTTCTTT. Encoded protein: CASSEREGTEAFF.

V usage is TRBV9 and J usage is TRBJ2-2; 8 bases are a match to TRBD1. This CDR3 region has 15 residues. The germline gives CDR1 SGDLS, CDR2 YYNGEE. V was clipped by 3 bases and J by 6 bases; unmatched bases: 7. The CDR3 here is CASSANQGAPGELFF. CDR3 coding DNA: TGTGCCAGCAGCGCCAATCAGGGGGCGCCCGGGGAGCTGTTTTTT.

The chain joins TRBV11-1 to TRBJ2-1; tentatively, D is TRBD2 (5 bases). The CDR3 contains 15 residues. V was shortened by 3 bases and J by 0 bases, with 9 bases between the two germline ends. The V gene's germline CDR1 is SGHAT and CDR2 FQDESV (reference sequence). CDR3: CASSFEGSSYNEQFF. The CDR3 nucleotides are TGTGCCAGCAGCTTTGAGGGAAGCTCCTACAATGAGCAGTTCTTC. The complete variable domain, with remaining parts taken from reference TRBV11-1 and TRBJ2-1, reads EAEVAQSPRYKITEKSQAVAFWCDPISGHATLYWYRQILGQGPELLVQFQDESVVDDSQLPKDRFSAERLKGVDSTLKIQPAELGDSAMYLCASSFEGSSYNEQFFGPGTRLTVL.

The rearrangement uses TRBV5-1 and TRBJ2-7; 7 positions agree with TRBD1. Germline V gene data show CDR1 as SGHRS and CDR2 as YFSETQ. V lost 3 bases and J lost 3; bases outside the gene matches: 3. The CDR3 is 13 residues long. This chain's CDR3 is CASSSRGIYEQYF. The CDR3 DNA follows: TGCGCCAGCAGCTCCAGGGGGATCTACGAGCAGTACTTC.

The sample holds many counts of this clonotype. The chain uses TRBV14 and TRBJ1-1, with 8 bases aligning to TRBD1. V trimming: 2 bases; J trimming: 4 bases; junction bases outside the gene matches: 18. The V gene's germline CDR1 is SGHDN and CDR2 FVKESK. This CDR3 is 19 amino acids long. The CDR3 sequence is CASSQLREGQEPWGTEAFF. In nucleotides, the CDR3 is TGTGCCAGCAGCCAATTAAGGGAGGGACAGGAGCCTTGGGGCACTGAAGCTTTCTTT.

The gene calls are TRBV29-1 and TRBJ2-7; the D is unclear. There are 12 residues in the CDR3. V shed 1 base and J shed 2 bases, with 6 bases lying between them. In germline, CDR1 is SQVTM, CDR2 ANQGSEA. The CDR3 reads CSVEVGPYEQYF. CDR3 in DNA: TGCAGCGTTGAAGTAGGACCCTACGAGCAGTACTTC.

V usage is TRBV19 and J usage is TRBJ2-7; perhaps TRBD1 as D (6 bases). The V and J ends lost 2 bases and 4 bases respectively, with 15 bases between them. The CDR3 consists of 15 residues. The germline V gene encodes CDR1 LNHDA and CDR2 SQIVND (reference sequence). CDR3: CASSIFGDTSYEQYF. The CDR3 region has the DNA TGTGCCAGTAGTATATTCGGGGACACAAGTTACGAGCAGTACTTC.

This clonotype has at least ten counts. This chain joins TRBV28 and TRBJ2-7; D ambiguous. Trimming stripped 3 bases from V and 4 bases from J, with 10 bases between. Germline loops: CDR1 MDHEN, CDR2 SYDVKM. CDR3 length: 13 amino acids. This CDR3 is CASSLEMWYEQYF. In DNA, the CDR3 is TGTGCCAGCAGTTTGGAGATGTGGTACGAGCAGTACTTC.

The genes are TRBV12-3 or TRBV12-4 and TRBJ2-7; 7 nucleotides agree with TRBD1. This CDR3 spans 14 amino acids. After removal of 5 bases from V and 3 bases from J, the junction contained 7 bases not matched to a gene. The CDR3 loop reads CASSPGTVNYEQYF. CDR3 coding DNA: TGTGCCAGCAGTCCAGGGACAGTCAACTACGAGCAGTACTTC.

Turning to this clonotype: A read error may account for a junction end that differs from germline. The chain employs TRBV29-1 and TRBJ1-2, with unresolved D. The CDR3 spans 13 residues. Germline V gives CDR1 SQVTM, CDR2 ANQGSEA. The DNA for the CDR3 is TGCAGCGCTGAAAAGACGTACTTCTATGGCTACACCTTC. Translating gives CSAEKTYFYGYTF.

This clonotype was observed a few times. V gene TRBV20-1 combines with J gene TRBJ2-7, with 7 bases lining up with TRBD1. CDR3 size: 14 residues. Germline-derived CDR1 and CDR2 are DFQATT and SNEGSKA (reference sequence). Trimming took 4 bases from V and 1 from J; bases not matched to a gene: 7. Here the CDR3 reads CSAIPTGRSYEQYF. CDR3 DNA sequence: TGCAGTGCTATACCGACAGGGAGATCCTACGAGCAGTACTTC.

J is TRBJ1-4 and V is TRBV20-1; 8 bases align to TRBD1. The CDR3 is 14 residues long. V was clipped by 5 bases and J by 3 bases; unmatched bases: 5. Germline V CDR1 and CDR2: DFQATT, SNEGSKA (reference sequence). The CDR3 loop is CSAVQGGANEKLFF. The CDR3 DNA reads TGCAGTGCTGTACAGGGGGGGGCTAATGAAAAACTGTTTTTT.

To note about this clonotype: This may come from a read error, since a much larger clone is one base off. The chain is built from TRBV7-3 and TRBJ2-1; D perhaps matches TRBD2 (6 bases). Germline CDR1 SGHTA, CDR2 FQGTGA. Trimming shortened V by 2 bases and J by 4 bases, and 12 bases separated the two germline ends. The CDR3 covers 15 residues. CDR3 nucleotides: TGTGCCAGCAGCTTATCAAGCGGGCCATACAATGAGCAGTTCTTC. Its translation is CASSLSSGPYNEQFF.

This clonotype was counted at least ten times. The J gene is TRBJ2-7, the V gene TRBV9; 15 bases match TRBD2. V lost 2 bases to trimming and J lost 5 bases; unmatched junction nucleotides: 11. Germline V gene sequence: CDR1 SGDLS, CDR2 YYNGEE. The CDR3 is made up of 18 amino acids. The CDR3 spells CASSVASGLAGGADEQYF. CDR3 sequence (DNA): TGTGCCAGCAGCGTCGCCTCGGGACTAGCGGGGGGCGCGGACGAGCAGTACTTC.

This clonotype was seen at least ten times. Compared with germline, one end of the junction differs, possibly owing to a read error. The gene calls are TRBV6-1 and TRBJ1-2, with TRBD1 matching 9 bases. This CDR3 spans 12 amino acids. Germline V gene lookup returns CDR1 MNHNS and CDR2 SASEGT. The CDR3 spells CASSEGTGNYTF. In nucleotides, the CDR3 is TGTGCCAGCAGCGAAGGGACAGGGAATTACACCTTC.

The rearrangement links TRBV25-1 to TRBJ1-2, with unresolved D. V was shortened by 4 bases and J by 12 bases, with 21 bases between the two germline ends. CDR3 size: 14 residues. Germline V gives CDR1 MGHDK, CDR2 SYGVNS. The DNA of the CDR3 is TGTGCCAGCAGTGGATTCTTGCAACCCTCTGGAAACACCTTC. It encodes CASSGFLQPSGNTF.

On this clonotype: The junction departs from germline at one end; a sequencing error may be responsible. This rearrangement joins TRBV7-9 to TRBJ1-4; D ambiguous. Germline V lookup: CDR1 SEHNR, CDR2 FQNEAQ (reference sequence). This CDR3 has 13 residues. The CDR3 protein is CVSSLVKDEKLFF. CDR3 DNA: TGCGTCAGCAGCTTAGTTAAAGATGAAAAACTGTTTTTT.

CDR3 sequence reads: CASSIDRLAAAYEQYF. Here the CDR3 DNA reads TGTGCCAGTAGTATAGATCGGCTAGCGGCAGCCTACGAGCAGTACTTC. The rearrangement joins TRBV19 to TRBJ2-7; 7 bases map to TRBD2. This CDR3 contains 16 residues. Trimming removed 0 bases from V and 2 bases from J; junction bases left unmatched: 7. In germline, CDR1 is LNHDA, CDR2 SQIVND (reference sequence).

At least ten counts were recorded for this clonotype. The chain couples TRBV24-1 to TRBJ1-5; 7 bases map to TRBD1. There are 15 residues in the CDR3. Germline CDR1 and CDR2: KGHDR and SFDVKD. V lost 5 bases, J lost 4 bases, and 7 bases stayed unmatched. DNA of the CDR3: TGTGCCACCAGTGCTGAGACAGGGTCTAATCAGCCCCAGCATTTT. It specifies CATSAETGSNQPQHF.

In this sample, this clonotype turned up many times. The chain uses TRBV4-3 and TRBJ1-3, with D uncertain. The CDR3 is 15 residues long. Deletions cut 1 base from V and 0 bases from J, with 7 bases between. The germline V gene encodes CDR1 LGHNA and CDR2 YSLEER. The CDR3 protein is CASSQGTFSGNTIYF. As DNA, the CDR3 is TGCGCCAGCAGCCAAGGGACTTTCTCTGGAAACACCATATATTTT.